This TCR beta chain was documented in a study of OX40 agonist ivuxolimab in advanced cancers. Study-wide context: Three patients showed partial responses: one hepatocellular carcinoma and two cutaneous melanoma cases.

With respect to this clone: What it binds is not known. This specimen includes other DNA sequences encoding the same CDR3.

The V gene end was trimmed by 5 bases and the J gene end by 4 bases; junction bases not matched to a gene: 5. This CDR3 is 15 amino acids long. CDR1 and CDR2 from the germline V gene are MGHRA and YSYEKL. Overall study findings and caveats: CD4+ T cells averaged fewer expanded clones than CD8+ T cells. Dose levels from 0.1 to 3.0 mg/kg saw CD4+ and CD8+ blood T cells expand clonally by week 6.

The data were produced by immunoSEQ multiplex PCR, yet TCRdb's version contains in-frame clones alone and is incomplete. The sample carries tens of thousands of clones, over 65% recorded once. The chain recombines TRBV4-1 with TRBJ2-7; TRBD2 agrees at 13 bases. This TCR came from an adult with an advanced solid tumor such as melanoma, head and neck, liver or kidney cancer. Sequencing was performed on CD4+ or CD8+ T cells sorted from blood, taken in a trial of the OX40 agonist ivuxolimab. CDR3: CASSYGTSGTYEQYF. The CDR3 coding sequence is TGCGCCAGCAGCTACGGGACTAGCGGGACATACGAGCAGTACTTC.